This passage covers 32 T cell receptor beta chains from one sample sequenced in a study of blood T cell repertoires in COVID-19. Clones were sequenced by immunoSEQ multiplex PCR, and TCRdb holds only the in-frame ones, with some missing. The sample records more than 95,000 clones, roughly 90% being singletons. Sample: peripheral blood. The receptors originated from a woman older than 75 in a cohort sampled during active COVID-19.

The rearrangement uses TRBV7-2 and TRBJ1-3; 8 bases line up with TRBD1. The CDR3 length is 15 residues. The V segment lost 4 bases and the J segment 2 bases; nucleotides outside the gene matches: 4. Germline V gene lookup returns CDR1 SGHTA and CDR2 FQGNSA. The CDR3 DNA reads TGTGCCAGCAGCTCCGGACAGGGAGCTGGAAACACCATATATTTT. This sequence encodes CASSSGQGAGNTIYF.

This chain connects TRBV29-1 to TRBJ2-1; weak D call: TRBD1 (6 bases). Per germline, CDR1 SQVTM and CDR2 ANQGSEA. This CDR3 spans 14 amino acids. The germline V and J ends were trimmed by 7 bases and 2 bases, with 15 bases remaining between them. In DNA form, the CDR3 reads TGCAGCGGAAACCGGGACACAGCCTACAATGAGCAGTTCTTC. Its protein is CSGNRDTAYNEQFF.

V is TRBV3-1 (or the pseudogene TRBV3-2) and J is TRBJ2-1; 9 bases are shared with TRBD2. This CDR3 region has 16 residues. Germline CDR1 LGHDT, CDR2 YNNKEL (reference sequence). V was pared by 1 base and J by 4 bases, with 5 bases of the junction left unmatched. The DNA for the CDR3 is TGTGCCAGCAGCCAAGGCGGGGGGGCCTTTTACAATGAGCAGTTCTTC. It codes for CASSQGGGAFYNEQFF.

In this sample, this clone turned up a few times. The rearrangement uses TRBV4-1 and TRBJ2-2; the D is unclear. Trimming took 4 bases from V and 2 from J, leaving 8 bases between them. The V gene's germline CDR1 is MGHRA and CDR2 YSYEKL. This CDR3 contains 14 residues. CDR3 nucleotides: TGCGCCAGCAGCCTGATAGATAACACCGGGGAGCTGTTTTTT. Its translation: CASSLIDNTGELFF.

The chain joins TRBV6-1 to TRBJ1-2; D might be TRBD1 (5 bases). V lost 2 bases and J 5 bases, leaving 12 bases between the germline ends. Germline V lookup: CDR1 MNHNS, CDR2 SASEGT. The CDR3 extends over 14 amino acids. CDR3 in amino acids: CASSERRQLYGYTF. For the CDR3, the DNA is TGTGCCAGCAGTGAACGCCGACAGCTATATGGCTACACCTTC.

This clone appeared a few times. J is TRBJ2-3 and V is TRBV12-3 or TRBV12-4, with D uncertain. This CDR3 is built from 13 residues. V gave up 3 bases and J gave up 0 bases, with 4 bases separating them. CDR3 in DNA: TGTGCCAGCAGTTTCCCTAGCACAGATACGCAGTATTTT. This gives the protein CASSFPSTDTQYF.

The count of this clone is one. This chain joins TRBV5-1 and TRBJ2-7; a possible D gene is TRBD1 (5 bases). V was clipped by 0 bases and J by 4 bases, with 11 bases between them. The germline V gene has CDR1 SGHRS and CDR2 YFSETQ. This CDR3 spans 14 amino acids. The CDR3 DNA reads TGCGCCAGCAGCTTGGAGGGGCCCGTATACGAGCAGTACTTC. Translation gives CASSLEGPVYEQYF.

V and J are TRBV9 and TRBJ2-1; TRBD2 agrees at 11 bases. Germline lookup yields CDR1 SGDLS and CDR2 YYNGEE. CDR3 length: 16 residues. V trimming: 1 base; J trimming: 7 bases; junction bases outside the gene matches: 7. CDR3 loop: CASSVTSGSPRNEQFF. The CDR3 DNA reads as TGTGCCAGCAGCGTAACTAGCGGGAGCCCTAGGAATGAGCAGTTCTTC.

The chain is built from TRBV7-9 and TRBJ2-2; weak D call: TRBD2 (5 bases). The V end was cut by 0 bases, the J end by 6 bases, with 14 bases between. The germline CDR1 and CDR2 sequences are SEHNR and FQNEAQ (reference sequence). The CDR3 spans 16 residues. CDR3 sequence: CASSLAVRALPGELFF. The CDR3 DNA sequence: TGTGCCAGCAGCTTAGCGGTGAGGGCGCTTCCCGGGGAGCTGTTTTTT.

The chain joins TRBV5-1 to TRBJ2-7; TRBD1 might be the D (5 bases). The germline CDR1 and CDR2 sequences are SGHRS and YFSETQ. There are 14 residues in the CDR3. Deletions cut 4 bases from V and 0 bases from J, with 11 bases between. CDR3 sequence: CASSLGPSSYEQYF. In nucleotides, the CDR3 is TGCGCCAGCAGCCTGGGGCCAAGCTCCTACGAGCAGTACTTC. Full variable domain (rest looked up from reference TRBV5-1 and TRBJ2-7): KAGVTQTPRYLIKTRGQQVTLSCSPISGHRSVSWYQQTPGQGLQFLFEYFSETQRNKGNFPGRFSGRQFSNSRSEMNVSTLELGDSALYLCASSLGPSSYEQYFGPGTRLTVT.

V is TRBV3-1 (or the pseudogene TRBV3-2) and J is TRBJ2-7; D is perhaps TRBD2 (6 bases). Germline V gene sequence: CDR1 LGHDT, CDR2 YNNKEL (reference sequence). The CDR3 extends over 15 amino acids. Trimming took off 2 bases at V and 0 bases at J, with 11 bases between the two ends. The DNA of the CDR3 is TGTGCCAGCAGCCAACAACTAGCCAGCTCCTACGAGCAGTACTTC. Translated, it gives CASSQQLASSYEQYF.

The V call is TRBV28, the J call TRBJ2-1, with 9 bases aligning to TRBD1. This CDR3 spans 15 amino acids. Germline V gene data show CDR1 as MDHEN and CDR2 as SYDVKM. J gave up 6 bases and V 6 bases, and 9 bases lay outside the gene matches. CDR3 loop: CASSTPGTGSNEQFF. The CDR3, as DNA: TGTGCCAGCAGCACTCCCGGGACAGGGTCCAATGAGCAGTTCTTC.

The table lists this clone with a count of one. The CDR3 coding sequence is TGTGCCAGCAGCTTGGGGGGGGGCAATCAGCCCCAGCATTTT. Translation: CASSLGGGNQPQHF. The chain recombines TRBV5-4 with TRBJ1-5; D perhaps matches TRBD1 (5 bases). Germline V CDR1 and CDR2: SGHNT, YYREEE (reference sequence). V lost 0 bases to trimming and J lost 2 bases, with 6 bases between them. The CDR3 is 14 amino acids.

The chain combines TRBV5-1 with TRBJ2-1; TRBD2 aligns across 15 bases. Germline V lookup: CDR1 SGHRS, CDR2 YFSETQ. This CDR3 is 17 amino acids long. Trimming cost V 3 bases and J 4 bases; bases outside gene matches: 5. The CDR3 region is CASSSGLAGGIYNEQFF. The DNA for the CDR3 is TGCGCCAGCAGCTCCGGACTAGCGGGGGGGATTTACAATGAGCAGTTCTTC.

The chain recombines TRBV29-1 with TRBJ1-3; D is unresolved. V was pared by 5 bases and J by 3 bases, with 8 bases between. This CDR3 has 12 amino acids. Per germline, CDR1 SQVTM and CDR2 ANQGSEA. CDR3 in DNA: TGCAGCGTTCCGGGAAATGGAAACACCATATATTTT. Translation gives CSVPGNGNTIYF.

The chain links TRBV5-1 to TRBJ1-4; 10 bases agree with TRBD1. The CDR3 contains 16 residues. Germline trimming cut 4 bases from V and 4 bases from J; bases unmatched to any gene: 7. The germline gives CDR1 SGHRS, CDR2 YFSETQ. CDR3 sequence (DNA): TGCGCCAGCAGCAACGACAGGGGGCCGGGTAATGAAAAACTGTTTTTT. Protein product: CASSNDRGPGNEKLFF.

The rearrangement uses TRBV6-2 or TRBV6-3 and TRBJ2-4, with D possibly being TRBD1 (5 bases). The V and J ends lost 2 bases and 6 bases respectively, with 11 bases between them. The CDR3 contains 14 residues. Germline assignment: CDR1 MNHEY and CDR2 SVGEGT. The chain's CDR3 is CASSYGAGGNIQYF. CDR3 DNA: TGTGCCAGCAGTTACGGGGCAGGTGGAAACATTCAGTACTTC.

This clone was seen only once. V and J are TRBV28 and TRBJ2-5, with D perhaps TRBD2 (7 bases). Trimming shortened V by 6 bases and J by 1 base, and 15 bases separated the two germline ends. The CDR3 contains 15 residues. Germline V lookup: CDR1 MDHEN, CDR2 SYDVKM. CDR3 sequence: CASSAQGRGQETQYF. The DNA of the CDR3 is TGTGCCAGCAGCGCCCAGGGGAGGGGCCAAGAGACCCAGTACTTC.

J is TRBJ2-5 and V is TRBV7-6, with TRBD2 matching 12 bases. The trim removed 2 bases at V and 5 bases at J, leaving 12 bases unmatched. The CDR3 is 18 residues long. Germline V CDR1 and CDR2: SGHVS, FNYEAQ. CDR3 sequence (DNA): TGTGCCAGCAGCTTATCTCGGGCTAGCGGGAGGGCGTCGGAGACCCAGTACTTC. Translated, it gives CASSLSRASGRASETQYF.

The J gene is TRBJ2-5, the V gene TRBV28; perhaps TRBD1 as D (7 bases). The CDR3 is 13 residues long. V was shortened by 8 bases and J by 4 bases, with 14 bases between the two germline ends. CDR1 MDHEN and CDR2 SYDVKM come from the germline V gene. The CDR3 DNA is TGTGCCAGCTGTGGAGGGGGCTTAGAGACCCAGTACTTC. Translation: CASCGGGLETQYF.

The chain uses TRBV15 and TRBJ1-1; D gene unclear. This CDR3 region has 14 residues. Trimming pared 0 bases from V and 9 bases from J, leaving 14 bases between. Germline lookup yields CDR1 LNHNV and CDR2 YYDKDF (reference sequence). CDR3 bases: TGTGCCACCAGCAGAGATACAGTCGGAAGTCAAGCTTTCTTT. It encodes CATSRDTVGSQAFF.

The chain uses TRBV6-5 and TRBJ2-3; 11 bases are a match to TRBD2. This CDR3 has 14 residues. V dropped 6 bases and J dropped 5; count of bases not matched to a gene: 4. Germline V gene lookup returns CDR1 MNHEY and CDR2 SVGAGI. CDR3 DNA sequence: TGTGCCAGCAGGATAGCGGGGGGGATAGATACGCAGTATTTT. This codes for CASRIAGGIDTQYF.

The chain uses TRBV6-5 and TRBJ1-1; a possible D gene is TRBD1 (5 bases). Germline assignment: CDR1 MNHEY and CDR2 SVGAGI. The CDR3 runs 13 residues. Trimming shortened V by 8 bases and J by 4 bases, and 14 bases separated the two germline ends. CDR3 sequence: CASLGRGGTEAFF. The CDR3 nucleotides read TGTGCCAGCTTGGGGCGGGGTGGCACTGAAGCTTTCTTT.

This clone was detected a few times. The J gene is TRBJ2-7, the V gene TRBV11-2; TRBD1 might be the D (5 bases). CDR3 length: 16 residues. Trimming stripped 2 bases from V and 3 bases from J, with 17 bases between. CDR1 SGHAT and CDR2 FQNNGV come from the germline V gene. CDR3 bases: TGTGCCAGCAGCTTATCGTCGGCAGGGCCGGTCTACGAGCAGTACTTC. Translating it yields CASSLSSAGPVYEQYF.

This clone showed up just a few times. The rearrangement links TRBV5-5 to TRBJ2-7; 10 bases match TRBD1. This CDR3 is built from 15 residues. Per the germline V gene, CDR1 is SGHKS and CDR2 is YYEKEE (reference sequence). V shed 2 bases and J 2 bases; nucleotides not matched to a gene: 4. The CDR3 region has the DNA TGTGCCAGCAGCTTTAGGGGGACAGGGGCCTACGAGCAGTACTTC. Amino acids: CASSFRGTGAYEQYF.

This clone was seen more than once but under ten times. In nucleotides, the CDR3 is TGTGCCACCAGTGATCCTGGAGGCAAATCGGGTTCCGAGCAGTACTTC. This codes for CATSDPGGKSGSEQYF. This chain connects TRBV24-1 to TRBJ2-7; D is possibly TRBD2 (5 bases). The germline V gene encodes CDR1 KGHDR and CDR2 SFDVKD. Between the trimmed V and J ends, which lost 3 bases and 6 bases, there was a span of 20 bases. The CDR3 covers 16 residues.

V gene TRBV24-1 combines with J gene TRBJ2-1, with a possible D match to TRBD2 (5 bases). Germline values: CDR1 KGHDR, CDR2 SFDVKD. The CDR3 totals 16 residues. The V end lost 4 bases, the J end lost 6 bases, and 18 bases lay between the germline ends. CDR3 DNA: TGTGCCACCAGTGACCATACTAGTTCCGCCCCCAATGAGCAGTTCTTC. Translation: CATSDHTSSAPNEQFF.

The V and J genes are TRBV9 and TRBJ2-3; 7 nucleotides line up with TRBD2. CDR1 SGDLS and CDR2 YYNGEE come from the germline V gene. The CDR3 spans 17 residues. J gave up 3 bases and V 3 bases, and 13 bases lay outside the gene matches. CDR3 DNA: TGTGCCAGCAGCGCAAGACGGGGGGATACGCTTACAGATACGCAGTATTTT. Translation: CASSARRGDTLTDTQYF.

Concerning this clone: One end of the junction fails to match germline, which may point to a read error. V usage is TRBV7-7 and J usage is TRBJ2-7, with TRBD2 matching 7 bases. The CDR3 runs to 18 residues. Germline assignment: CDR1 SSHAT and CDR2 FNYEAQ (reference sequence). CDR3 nucleotides: TGTGCTAGCAGCTTAGCCCCCCCCCAGGCGGGACTAACCTACGAGCAGTACTTC. Protein: CASSLAPPQAGLTYEQYF.

Only one count was recorded for this clone. The chain is built from TRBV15 and TRBJ2-1, with 8 bases identical to TRBD1. Germline assignment: CDR1 LNHNV and CDR2 YYDKDF (reference sequence). This CDR3 is built from 15 residues. V trimming: 0 bases; J trimming: 6 bases; junction bases outside the gene matches: 4. In nucleotides, the CDR3 is TGTGCCACCAGCAGAGATACAGGGGGTTTCAATGAGCAGTTCTTC. This gives the protein CATSRDTGGFNEQFF.

V is TRBV6-1 and J is TRBJ1-2; 10 bases are shared with TRBD1. Germline V gives CDR1 MNHNS, CDR2 SASEGT. The ends lost 3 bases at V and 6 bases at J; junction bases unmatched: 4. This CDR3 comprises 14 residues. For the CDR3, the DNA is TGTGCCAGCAGTGATTCCGGGACAGGGGATGGCTACACCTTC. Its protein is CASSDSGTGDGYTF.

J is TRBJ1-4 and V is TRBV5-1; 7 positions match TRBD1. The germline CDR1 and CDR2 sequences are SGHRS and YFSETQ. CDR3 length: 16 amino acids. V lost 4 bases to trimming and J lost 5 bases; unmatched junction nucleotides: 11. CDR3 bases: TGCGCCAGCAGCCTAACTCCCGGGACAGCGAATGAAAAACTGTTTTTT. Residues: CASSLTPGTANEKLFF.